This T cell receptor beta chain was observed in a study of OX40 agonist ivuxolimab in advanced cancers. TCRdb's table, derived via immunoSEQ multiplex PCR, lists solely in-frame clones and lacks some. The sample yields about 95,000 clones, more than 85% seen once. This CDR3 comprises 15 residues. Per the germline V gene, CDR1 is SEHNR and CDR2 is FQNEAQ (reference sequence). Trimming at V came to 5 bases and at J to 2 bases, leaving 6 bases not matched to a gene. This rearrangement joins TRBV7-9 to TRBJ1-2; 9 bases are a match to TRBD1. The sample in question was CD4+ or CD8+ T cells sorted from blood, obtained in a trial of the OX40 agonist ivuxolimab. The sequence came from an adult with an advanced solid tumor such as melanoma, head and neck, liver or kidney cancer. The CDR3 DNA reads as TGTGCCAGCAGCACCTCTGGACAGGGGAACTATGGCTACACCTTC. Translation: CASSTSGQGNYGYTF.